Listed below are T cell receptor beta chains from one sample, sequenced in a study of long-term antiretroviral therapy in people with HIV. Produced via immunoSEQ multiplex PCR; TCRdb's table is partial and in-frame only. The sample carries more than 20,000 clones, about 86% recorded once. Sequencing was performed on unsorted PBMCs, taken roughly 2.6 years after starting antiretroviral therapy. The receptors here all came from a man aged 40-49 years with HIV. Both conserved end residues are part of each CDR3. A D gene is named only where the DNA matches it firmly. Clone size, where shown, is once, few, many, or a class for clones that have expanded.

CASSTEARLYEQYF TGTGCCAGTAGTACAGAGGCCCGACTCTACGAGCAGTACTTC TRBJ2-7 - few TRBV19
CASSFGGNKDSNQPQHF TGTGCCAGCAGTTTCGGGGGGAATAAGGATAGCAATCAGCCCCAGCATTTT TRBJ1-5 - - TRBV28
CAISESLDGKNIQYF TGTGCCATCAGTGAGTCGCTGGACGGGAAAAACATTCAGTACTTC TRBJ2-4 - few TRBV10-3
CSVGQMNTEAFF TGCAGCGTCGGACAGATGAACACTGAAGCTTTCTTT TRBJ1-1 - - TRBV29-1
CASSQGRNGPDRGTYEQYF TGCGCCAGCAGCCAAGGACGAAATGGCCCCGACAGGGGGACCTACGAGCAGTACTTC TRBJ2-7 TRBD1 few TRBV4-3
CASSISDGTQYF TGTGCCAGCAGCATCTCGGATGGGACCCAGTACTTC TRBJ2-5 - - TRBV28
CSVEDPLAVGNEQFF TGCAGCGTTGAAGATCCACTAGCGGTCGGGAATGAGCAGTTCTTC TRBJ2-1 TRBD2 - TRBV29-1
CASSEKTGIGEKLFF TGTGCCAGCAGCGAGAAGACAGGGATAGGGGAAAAACTGTTTTTT TRBJ1-4 TRBD1 - TRBV7-9
CSVELRDRDSYEQYF TGCAGCGTTGAATTGCGAGACAGGGATTCCTACGAGCAGTACTTC TRBJ2-7 TRBD1 few TRBV29-1
CASSPQAGEETDTQYF TGTGCCAGCAGTCCTCAAGCGGGAGAGGAAACAGATACGCAGTATTTT TRBJ2-3 TRBD2 - TRBV27
CAADRDQEKLFF TGTGCTGCGGACAGGGATCAAGAAAAACTGTTTTTT TRBJ1-4 TRBD1 - TRBV30
CASTRGMNTEAFF TGTGCCAGCACGAGGGGGATGAACACTGAAGCTTTCTTT TRBJ1-1 - once TRBV6-1
CASRDTEAFF TGTGCCAGTAGGGACACTGAAGCTTTCTTT TRBJ1-1 - - TRBV6-6
CASSLKVLSSYEQYF TGTGCCAGCAGCTTAAAAGTCTTAAGCTCCTACGAGCAGTACTTC TRBJ2-7 - - TRBV7-2
CASNDGGGSPLHF TGTGCCAGTAATGACGGGGGGGGTTCACCCCTCCACTTT TRBJ1-6 - few TRBV19
CAIAPGQGSGYTF TGTGCCATCGCTCCGGGACAGGGGTCTGGCTACACCTTC TRBJ1-2 TRBD1 - TRBV10-3
CASSERALTVNSPLHF TGCGCCAGCAGCGAAAGAGCCCTGACAGTAAATTCACCCCTCCACTTT TRBJ1-6 - few TRBV4-1
CASSERDSYLNQPQHF TGTGCCAGCAGTGAAAGGGACAGCTACCTCAATCAGCCCCAGCATTTT TRBJ1-5 TRBD1 - TRBV2
CASSSTGVGGDTQYF TGTGCCAGCAGCTCGACAGGGGTTGGGGGAGATACGCAGTATTTT TRBJ2-3 TRBD1 - TRBV5-6
CSVVPTGWETQYF TGCAGCGTCGTCCCGACAGGGTGGGAGACCCAGTACTTC TRBJ2-5 TRBD1 - TRBV29-1
CASSIASGGYWSETQYF TGTGCCAGTAGTATAGCTTCAGGGGGATATTGGTCGGAGACCCAGTACTTC TRBJ2-5 TRBD1 - TRBV19
CASSESSGRGGEQYF TGTGCCAGCAGTGAAAGCAGCGGGAGAGGAGGGGAGCAGTACTTC TRBJ2-7 TRBD2 - TRBV6-1
CASSLGQGDNYGYTF TGTGCCAGCAGCTTGGGACAGGGGGATAACTATGGCTACACCTTC TRBJ1-2 TRBD1 - TRBV5-8
CASSMSTNYGYTF TGTGCCAGTAGTATGAGTACTAACTATGGCTACACCTTC TRBJ1-2 - - TRBV19
CASSLGENQPQHF TGTGCCAGCAGCTTAGGGGAGAATCAGCCCCAGCATTTT TRBJ1-5 - - TRBV11-2
CASSLDGNYGYTF TGTGCCAGCAGCCTCGACGGGAACTATGGCTACACCTTC TRBJ1-2 - - TRBV7-2